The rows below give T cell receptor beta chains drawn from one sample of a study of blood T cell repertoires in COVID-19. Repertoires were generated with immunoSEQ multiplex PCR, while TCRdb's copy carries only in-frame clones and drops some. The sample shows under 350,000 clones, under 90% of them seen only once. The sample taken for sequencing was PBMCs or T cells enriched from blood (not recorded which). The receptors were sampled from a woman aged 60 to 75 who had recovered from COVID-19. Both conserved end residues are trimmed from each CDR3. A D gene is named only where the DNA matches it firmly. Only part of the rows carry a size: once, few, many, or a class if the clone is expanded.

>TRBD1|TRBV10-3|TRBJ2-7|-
AISETRDRGIDEQY
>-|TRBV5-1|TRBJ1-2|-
ASSSTVAGYT
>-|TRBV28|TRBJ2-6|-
ASSSVGANVLT
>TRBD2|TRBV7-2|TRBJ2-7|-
ASRHLTGGAYEQY
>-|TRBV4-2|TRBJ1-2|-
ASSQVLGSGYT
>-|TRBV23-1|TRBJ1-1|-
ASSQAGVYTEAF
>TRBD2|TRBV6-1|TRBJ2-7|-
ASSEDLAGAGEQY
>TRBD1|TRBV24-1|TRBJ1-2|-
ATSDSGGNYGYT
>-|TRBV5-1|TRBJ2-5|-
ASSPQPGTGETQY
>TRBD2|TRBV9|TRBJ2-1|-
ASSSLAGAYNEQF
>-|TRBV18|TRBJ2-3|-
ASSRFREILTDTQY
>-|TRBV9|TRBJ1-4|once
ASSVGPTNEKLF
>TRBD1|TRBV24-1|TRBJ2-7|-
ATSGDRGFNEQY
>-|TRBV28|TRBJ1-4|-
ASSFPYTATNEKLF
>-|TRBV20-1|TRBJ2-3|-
SAPSPDTQY
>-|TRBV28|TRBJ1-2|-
ASSLRQLDLYGYT
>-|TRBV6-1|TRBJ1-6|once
ASSETPDRAFTLH
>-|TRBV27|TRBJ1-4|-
ASSLEGLPNEKLF
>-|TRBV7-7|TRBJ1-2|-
ASSLVGQSYGYT
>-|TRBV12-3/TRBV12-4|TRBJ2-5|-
ASSYSQETQY
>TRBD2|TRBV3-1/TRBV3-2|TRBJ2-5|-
ASSQLLAGGETQY
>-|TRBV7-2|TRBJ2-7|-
ASSLSRWSSYEQY
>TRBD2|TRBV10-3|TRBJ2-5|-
AISAGLSGGASETQY
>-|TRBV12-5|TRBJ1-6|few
ASGYFPPVERTSPLH
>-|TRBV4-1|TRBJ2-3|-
ASSQDRELATADTQY
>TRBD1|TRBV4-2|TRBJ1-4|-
ASSQDIGTGNEKLF
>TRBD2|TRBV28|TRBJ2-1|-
AAGLATRNEQF
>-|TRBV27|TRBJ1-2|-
ASSLTTGSGYT
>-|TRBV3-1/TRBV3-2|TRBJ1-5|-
ASSQATVNQPQH
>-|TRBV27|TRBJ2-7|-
ASSPIRAYEQY
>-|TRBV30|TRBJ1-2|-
AWSGWPANYGYT
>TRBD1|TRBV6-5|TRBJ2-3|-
ATSGGITDTQY
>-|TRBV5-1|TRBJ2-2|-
ASSLAGGNTGELF
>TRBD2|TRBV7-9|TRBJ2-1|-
ASSFRLADLNEQF
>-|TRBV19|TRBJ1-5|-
ASSPSLNQPQH
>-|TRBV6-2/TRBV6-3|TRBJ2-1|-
ASSSKTAPKEQF
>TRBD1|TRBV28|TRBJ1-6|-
ASNKQGINSPLH
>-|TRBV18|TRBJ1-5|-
ASSPPGSNQPQH
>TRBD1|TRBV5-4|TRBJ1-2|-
ASSTGTVPLDYGYT
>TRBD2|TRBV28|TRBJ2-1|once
ASSLRLAGDNEQF
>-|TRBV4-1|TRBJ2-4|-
ASSQEGNEGPKNIQY
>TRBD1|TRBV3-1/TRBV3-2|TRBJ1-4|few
ASSQQGAGEKLF
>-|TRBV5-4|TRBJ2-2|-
ASSLGGGSSKIGELF
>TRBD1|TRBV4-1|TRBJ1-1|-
ASSQPNRGDRSF
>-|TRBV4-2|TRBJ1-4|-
ASSQEGAENEKLF
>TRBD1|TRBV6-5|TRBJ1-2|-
ASSYEGQASYGYT
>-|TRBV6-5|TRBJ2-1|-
ASTVEFLSYNEQF